This T cell receptor (beta chain) was recorded in a study of shared clonotypes between healthy human individuals. Whole-study context: The donor group consisted of a couple of women and three men, aged 18 to 49.

Terminally differentiated effector memory CD45RA+ cells were excluded by CCR7 positive selection of CD45RO-negative cells. A remark on this clone: The identical CDR3 is also encoded by other nucleotide sequences in the sample.

TCRdb keeps only in-frame clones here, not all; method: immunoSEQ multiplex PCR. The data contain millions of clones, approximately 94% of them seen just once; the ten biggest clones take up 0.9% to 1.3%. The sample consisted of naive CD8+ T cells sorted from blood. The sequence was collected from a man aged 18 to 30 in good health.

CDR3 protein: CASSQGGGSTDTQYF. The CDR3 DNA reads as TGCGCCAGCAGCCAAGGAGGGGGGAGTACAGATACGCAGTATTTT. The rearrangement joins TRBV4-1 to TRBJ2-3; the D gene could be TRBD1 or TRBD2 (6 bases each). Germline CDR1 reads MGHRA; CDR2 reads YSYEKL. The CDR3 sequence is 15 residues long. V shed 1 base and J shed 3 bases, with 11 bases lying between them.